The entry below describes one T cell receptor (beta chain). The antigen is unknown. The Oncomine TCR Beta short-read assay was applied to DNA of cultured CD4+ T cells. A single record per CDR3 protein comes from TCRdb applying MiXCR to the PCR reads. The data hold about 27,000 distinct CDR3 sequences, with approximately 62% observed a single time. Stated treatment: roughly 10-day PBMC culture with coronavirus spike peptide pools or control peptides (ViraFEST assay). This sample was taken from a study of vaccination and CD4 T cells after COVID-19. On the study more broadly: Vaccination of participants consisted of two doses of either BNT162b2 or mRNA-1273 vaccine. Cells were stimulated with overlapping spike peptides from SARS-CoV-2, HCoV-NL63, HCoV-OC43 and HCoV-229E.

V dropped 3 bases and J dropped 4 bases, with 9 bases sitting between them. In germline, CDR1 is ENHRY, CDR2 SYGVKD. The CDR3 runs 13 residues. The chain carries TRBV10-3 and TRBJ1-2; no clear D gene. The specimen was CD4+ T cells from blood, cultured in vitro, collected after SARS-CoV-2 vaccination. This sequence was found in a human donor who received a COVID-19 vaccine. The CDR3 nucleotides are TGTGCCATCAGTGACGGGGTGGGCTATGGCTACACCTTC. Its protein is CAISDGVGYGYTF.